A selection of T cell receptor beta chains follows, all from one sample in a study of glioma-infiltrating T cells. A single record per CDR3 protein comes from TCRdb applying MiXCR to the multiplex PCR reads. The sample lists approximately 12,000 distinct CDR3 sequences; less than 30% were seen once. The specimen sequenced was glioma tissue, nonneoplastic brain tissue, or PBMCs (not recorded which). These TCRs come from a human donor with low-grade glioma or glioblastoma, undergoing nonglioma brain surgery, or in good health (not recorded which). CDR3s include the opening cysteine and the closing phenylalanine or tryptophan. Each record gives: V gene, D gene, clone size, J gene, CDR3 length, CDR3 protein, CDR3 DNA. The D gene is left open where the match is weak. Size values are once, few and many counts, or a class for expanded clones, and some rows have none.

TRBV5-1	-	-	TRBJ2-3	14	CASGRQEVTDTQYF	TGCGCCAGCGGACGACAGGAGGTCACAGATACGCAGTATTTT
TRBV4-1	TRBD1	-	TRBJ2-1	14	CASSQRQGASEQFF	TGCGCCAGCAGCCAAAGGCAGGGGGCGAGTGAGCAGTTCTTC
TRBV24-1	TRBD2	many	TRBJ2-5	16	CATSDPLSGRGETQYF	TGTGCCACCAGTGACCCTCTTAGCGGGAGGGGCGAGACCCAGTACTTC
TRBV20-1	TRBD2	many	TRBJ2-2	15	CSATMGGRDTGELFF	TGCAGTGCTACTATGGGAGGGAGGGACACCGGGGAGCTGTTTTTT
TRBV18	-	few	TRBJ1-1	15	CASSPTPGGQGRAFF	TGTGCCAGCTCACCCACGCCCGGCGGGCAGGGGCGAGCTTTCTTT
TRBV4-2	-	many	TRBJ2-7	13	CASSQLVSYEQYF	TGTGCCAGCAGCCAACTCGTCTCCTACGAGCAGTACTTC
TRBV12-3/TRBV12-4	-	few	TRBJ1-6	14	CASSSLGRNSPLHF	TGTGCCAGCAGTTCCCTCGGGCGAAATTCACCCCTCCACTTT
TRBV4-1	-	-	TRBJ2-1	18	CASSQEVLGRGPNNEQFF	TGCGCCAGCAGCCAAGAGGTTTTGGGTAGAGGTCCCAACAATGAGCAGTTCTTC
TRBV27	TRBD2	many	TRBJ2-5	14	CASKVAGDQETQYF	TGTGCCAGCAAAGTAGCGGGAGACCAAGAGACCCAGTACTTC
TRBV28	TRBD1	medium-sized	TRBJ1-6	13	CAIRDRGNSPLHF	TGTGCCATCCGTGACAGGGGTAATTCACCCCTCCACTTT
TRBV20-1	-	many	TRBJ2-7	13	CSASPGGVYEQYF	TGCAGTGCCTCCCCGGGGGGCGTCTACGAGCAGTACTTC
TRBV27	TRBD1	medium-sized	TRBJ2-7	17	CASSLRTGSLLRDEQYF	TGTGCCAGCAGTTTAAGGACAGGGAGCCTTTTACGTGACGAGCAGTACTTC
TRBV24-1	-	medium-sized	TRBJ1-2	14	CATSDRWPIYGYTF	TGTGCCACCAGTGATCGATGGCCAATCTATGGCTACACCTTC
TRBV7-3	TRBD1	-	TRBJ1-2	13	CASSPDRGFGYTF	TGTGCCAGCAGCCCGGACAGGGGATTTGGCTACACCTTC
TRBV2	TRBD1	few	TRBJ2-2	14	CASRDDRGAGELFF	TGTGCCAGCAGAGATGACAGGGGGGCCGGGGAGCTGTTTTTT
TRBV4-1	-	-	TRBJ1-4	15	CASSLSGTANGKLFF	TGCGCCAGCAGCCTGTCCGGGACTGCAAATGGAAAACTGTTTTTT
TRBV20-1	-	medium-sized	TRBJ1-1	14	CSALYEGLNTEAFF	TGCAGTGCTTTGTATGAGGGGTTGAACACTGAAGCTTTCTTT
TRBV20-1	-	-	TRBJ2-5	15	CSARDRDTFNQPQYF	TGCAGTGCTAGAGATCGTGATACCTTTAATCAGCCCCAGTACTTC
TRBV6-1	-	many	TRBJ2-1	13	CASMSQLYNEQFF	TGTGCCAGCATGTCCCAACTTTACAATGAGCAGTTCTTC
TRBV29-1	-	many	TRBJ1-3	17	CSVDDGGHRSSGNTIYF	TGCAGCGTTGACGATGGAGGACACCGGAGCTCTGGAAACACCATATATTTT
TRBV18	TRBD2	-	TRBJ2-1	15	CASSPSGGDYNEQFF	TGTGCCAGCTCACCAAGCGGGGGGGATTACAATGAGCAGTTCTTC
TRBV11-3	TRBD2	few	TRBJ2-1	19	CASSLGTAREGRFTPEQFF	TGTGCCAGCAGCTTAGGGACCGCGCGGGAGGGCCGTTTTACCCCCGAGCAGTTCTTC
TRBV2	TRBD1	few	TRBJ2-5	14	CASAGTEYQETQYF	TGTGCCAGCGCCGGGACAGAGTACCAAGAGACCCAGTACTTC
TRBV18	-	few	TRBJ2-5	14	CASSPESSGETQYF	TGTGCCAGCTCACCAGAGAGTAGCGGAGAGACCCAGTACTTC
TRBV24-1	TRBD2	-	TRBJ2-7	14	CATSDSGRAYEQYF	TGTGCCACCAGTGATAGCGGGAGGGCCTACGAGCAGTACTTC
TRBV20-1	-	many	TRBJ2-5	13	CSASSDGQETQYF	TGCAGTGCCTCCTCGGACGGACAAGAGACCCAGTACTTC
TRBV6-1	TRBD1	medium-sized	TRBJ1-1	14	CASRTGVLSTEAFF	TGTGCCAGCAGGACAGGGGTTCTGAGCACTGAAGCTTTCTTT
TRBV5-1	TRBD1	few	TRBJ2-2	13	CASTQGATGELFF	TGCGCCAGCACCCAGGGGGCCACCGGGGAGCTGTTTTTT
TRBV28	-	many	TRBJ2-5	15	CASSPPGGGKETQYF	TGTGCCAGCAGCCCGCCGGGGGGCGGGAAAGAGACCCAGTACTTC
TRBV2	TRBD2	-	TRBJ2-5	13	CASKKREQETQYF	TGTGCCAGCAAAAAGCGGGAGCAAGAGACCCAGTACTTC
TRBV28	-	many	TRBJ2-5	16	CASSPGGRGNVETQYF	TGTGCCAGCAGTCCAGGGGGGAGGGGCAATGTAGAGACCCAGTACTTC
TRBV3-1	-	-	TRBJ2-1	16	CASSLEASLSDNEQFF	TGTGCCAGCAGCTTAGAGGCTAGCCTCTCCGACAATGAGCAGTTCTTC
TRBV19	TRBD2	once	TRBJ2-1	17	CASSPGTSGLSYNEQFF	TGTGCCAGTAGTCCCGGGACTAGCGGCCTCTCCTACAATGAGCAGTTCTTC
TRBV29-1	-	-	TRBJ2-3	16	CSVEDRLVLVTDTQYF	TGCAGCGTTGAAGATCGGCTAGTTTTAGTAACAGATACGCAGTATTTT
TRBV14	-	many	TRBJ2-1	15	CASSPMSGSYNEQFF	TGTGCCAGCAGCCCTATGTCAGGCTCCTACAATGAGCAGTTCTTC
TRBV28	TRBD2	many	TRBJ2-3	18	CASRSLAGGFGWSDTQYF	TGTGCCAGCAGGTCGCTAGCGGGAGGTTTCGGATGGTCAGATACGCAGTATTTT
TRBV6-1	-	many	TRBJ1-4	11	CASLGNEKLFF	TGTGCCAGCCTTGGAAATGAAAAACTGTTTTTT
TRBV20-1	-	medium-sized	TRBJ1-1	14	CSARDPAANTEAFF	TGCAGTGCTAGAGATCCCGCAGCGAACACTGAAGCTTTCTTT
TRBV18	TRBD1	-	TRBJ2-1	14	CASSQQGAYNEQFF	TGTGCCAGCTCACAACAGGGGGCCTACAATGAGCAGTTCTTC
TRBV7-2	TRBD2	few	TRBJ2-3	16	CASSLTRLAGGDTQYF	TGTGCCAGCAGCTTAACCAGACTAGCGGGAGGGGATACGCAGTATTTT
TRBV6-2/TRBV6-3	TRBD1	many	TRBJ1-2	14	CASSPGTGNYGYTF	TGTGCCAGCAGCCCCGGGACAGGGAACTATGGCTACACCTTC
TRBV12-3/TRBV12-4	-	-	TRBJ2-3	15	CASSPTPFSTDTQYF	TGTGCCAGCAGTCCCACGCCTTTTAGCACAGATACGCAGTATTTT
TRBV10-3	TRBD1	few	TRBJ2-7	15	CAISPDRGNSYEQYF	TGTGCCATCAGCCCAGACAGGGGGAACTCCTACGAGCAGTACTTC
TRBV4-1	-	-	TRBJ1-4	15	CASSQDGANNEKLFF	TGCGCCAGCAGCCAAGACGGGGCAAATAATGAAAAACTGTTTTTT
TRBV27	-	medium-sized	TRBJ1-1	13	CASSLRWDTEAFF	TGTGCCAGCAGTTTAAGGTGGGACACTGAAGCTTTCTTT
TRBV5-6	-	-	TRBJ2-7	13	CASSRVGEYEQYF	TGTGCCAGCAGCCGAGTTGGAGAGTACGAGCAGTACTTC
TRBV12-3/TRBV12-4	TRBD2	few	TRBJ2-3	16	CASSSTTSGSSDTQYF	TGTGCCAGCAGTTCCACGACTAGCGGGAGTTCAGATACGCAGTATTTT
TRBV6-1	-	medium-sized	TRBJ1-2	10	CASGSYGYTF	TGTGCCAGCGGTAGCTATGGCTACACCTTC
TRBV12-3/TRBV12-4	-	-	TRBJ2-1	15	CASSFAALIYNEQFF	TGTGCCAGCAGTTTTGCGGCCTTAATCTACAATGAGCAGTTCTTC
TRBV27	-	medium-sized	TRBJ1-1	16	CASSLGAALGTTEAFF	TGTGCCAGCAGTTTAGGTGCTGCTTTAGGCACTACTGAAGCTTTCTTT
TRBV24-1	TRBD1	few	TRBJ2-3	15	CATRAQGETTDTQYF	TGTGCCACCAGGGCTCAGGGGGAGACAACAGATACGCAGTATTTT
TRBV4-2	TRBD2	many	TRBJ2-7	12	CASSQEGTRQYF	TGTGCCAGCAGCCAAGAAGGGACTAGGCAGTACTTC
TRBV18	-	-	TRBJ2-1	16	CASSPVRGESYNEQIF	TGTGCCAGCTCACCAGTTAGAGGAGAATCCTACAATGAGCAGATCTTC